The rows below give T cell receptor beta chains drawn from one sample of a study of cytomegalovirus exposure and HLA in healthy donors. Only in-frame clones appear in the TCRdb table, and some are missing; sequencing was by immunoSEQ multiplex PCR. Of approximately 180,000 clones in the sample, around four fifths were seen once. The specimen was PBMCs. Receptors were obtained from a woman aged 45-59 years in good health and CMV-seropositive. The CDR3 runs from the conserved cysteine through the conserved F or W. A D gene is named only where the DNA matches it firmly. Expanded clones get a size class; other rows say once, few or many, or leave the size out.

>-|TRBJ2-7|-|TRBV30
TGTGCCTGGAGTCCTTTAGACAGAATCAAGTACGAGCAGTACTTC
CAWSPLDRIKYEQYF
>-|TRBJ1-1|once|TRBV5-1
TGCGCCAGCAGCCCGTTGCAGGGGAACACTGAAGCTTTCTTT
CASSPLQGNTEAFF
>-|TRBJ1-5|-|TRBV9
TGTGCCAGCAGCCAAACAGGTGTCAATCAGCCCCAGCATTTT
CASSQTGVNQPQHF
>TRBD1|TRBJ1-2|-|TRBV5-4
TGTGCCAGCAGCTTACAGACCGGGACAGATATTGGCTACACCTTC
CASSLQTGTDIGYTF
>-|TRBJ2-3|-|TRBV27
TGTGCCAGCATCACGGGGGAGATCACAGATACGCAGTATTTT
CASITGEITDTQYF
>-|TRBJ2-1|-|TRBV7-2
TGTGCCAGCAGCCTTATTGAGGGTGAGCAGTTCTTC
CASSLIEGEQFF
>TRBD1|TRBJ2-6|-|TRBV7-3
TGTGCCAGCAGCCTTACAGGGGATGACCGCCTGACTTTC
CASSLTGDDRLTF
>TRBD1|TRBJ1-6|-|TRBV19
TGTGCCAGTTCCGGGACAGGCATTTCACCCCTCCACTTT
CASSGTGISPLHF
>TRBD2|TRBJ2-1|-|TRBV4-1
TGCGCCAGCAGGGCTAGCGGGGGGGCCGGGCTTCAAGGGCAGTTCTTC
CASRASGGAGLQGQFF
>-|TRBJ2-2|-|TRBV5-1
TGCGCCAGCAGCAGGGGACAATTGAACACCGGGGAGCTGTTTTTT
CASSRGQLNTGELFF
>TRBD2|TRBJ2-1|-|TRBV5-6
TGTGCCAGCAGCTTGAGTAGCGGGGGGGACAATGAGCAGTTCTTC
CASSLSSGGDNEQFF
>TRBD1|TRBJ1-6|few|TRBV25-1
TGTGCCAGCAGGACGGGACAGGGACTGTCACCCCTCCACTTT
CASRTGQGLSPLHF
>TRBD1|TRBJ1-5|-|TRBV6-1
TGTGCCAGCAGTGAAGGGCCAGGGACAGCACAGCCCCAGCATTTT
CASSEGPGTAQPQHF
>-|TRBJ2-2|-|TRBV30
TGTGCCTGGAGTGTACGAAGCCTAGCATGGGGCACCGGGGAGCTGTTTTTT
CAWSVRSLAWGTGELFF
>TRBD1|TRBJ2-1|-|TRBV4-1
TGCGCCAGCAGCCAGAGGGACAGGATTGAGCAGTTCTTC
CASSQRDRIEQFF
>-|TRBJ2-5|few|TRBV5-1
TGCGCCAGCAGCTTGGGACAGAGGTCGGAGACCCAGTACTTC
CASSLGQRSETQYF
>-|TRBJ2-1|few|TRBV5-1
TGCGCCAGCAGCTTGGACCTCGGAGGCAATGAGCAGTTCTTC
CASSLDLGGNEQFF
>TRBD1|TRBJ1-2|-|TRBV7-8
TGTGCCAGCAGCACTGACAGGGTAGCTAACTATGGCTACACCTTC
CASSTDRVANYGYTF
>-|TRBJ1-1|-|TRBV6-5
TGTGCCAGCAGTTACTCGGTCCGAACATTGAACACTGAAGCTTTCTTT
CASSYSVRTLNTEAFF
>-|TRBJ1-2|few|TRBV5-1
TGCGCCAGCAGCCTTTTAAGACTAGGAGATGGCTACACCTTC
CASSLLRLGDGYTF
>-|TRBJ2-7|-|TRBV11-2
TGTGCCAGCAGGCCCCCAGGGGAAGAGCAGTACTTC
CASRPPGEEQYF
>-|TRBJ1-5|-|TRBV19
TGTGCCAGTAGTATCCGGGAGGGGGGGAGCAATCAGCCCCAGCATTTT
CASSIREGGSNQPQHF
>-|TRBJ2-3|few|TRBV6-1
TGTGCCAGCAGTGAAGTAACAGCTAGCACAGATACGCAGTATTTT
CASSEVTASTDTQYF
>TRBD1|TRBJ2-7|-|TRBV11-2
TGTGCCAGCAGCCGGAGGGACAGGGCTAGCTCCTACGAGCAGTACTTC
CASSRRDRASSYEQYF
>-|TRBJ2-5|-|TRBV5-6
TGTGCCAGCAGCTTCGGGGGAGGCGGCGTAAGGAGAGAGACCCAGTACTTC
CASSFGGGGVRRETQYF
>-|TRBJ2-7|-|TRBV6-1
TGTGCCAGCAGTGAGGGCAGGGCGGGGTCCTACGAGCAGTACTTC
CASSEGRAGSYEQYF
>-|TRBJ1-2|once|TRBV12-5
TGTGCTAGTGGTTTGGTTTCAACCGCGGGCTACACCTTC
CASGLVSTAGYTF
>-|TRBJ2-5|-|TRBV2
TGTGCCAGCAGTACCCCAGGGGCCCGAGAGACCCAGTACTTC
CASSTPGARETQYF
>TRBD1|TRBJ2-6|-|TRBV5-1
TGCGCCAGCAGCCCGGGGTCAGGGGGCGCTGGGGCCAACGTCCTGACTTTC
CASSPGSGGAGANVLTF
>-|TRBJ1-3|-|TRBV11-2
TGTGCCAGCAGCTTAGTGGCAGGTAGTCTCTCTGGAAACACCATATATTTT
CASSLVAGSLSGNTIYF
>TRBD2|TRBJ2-1|-|TRBV5-1
TGCGCCAGCAGCCTGGGACTAGCCGGTAACAATGAGCAGTTCTTC
CASSLGLAGNNEQFF
>TRBD1|TRBJ1-1|-|TRBV7-3
TGTGCCAGCAGCCCCTCCCCCACACAGGGGATTAATGAAGCTTTCTTT
CASSPSPTQGINEAFF
>-|TRBJ2-3|-|TRBV5-8
TGTGCCAGCAGCGGCGGACAGCTTAGCACAGATACGCAGTATTTT
CASSGGQLSTDTQYF
>-|TRBJ2-3|-|TRBV6-5
TGTGCCAGCACCCTTACTAGTGCCCGCCCAGATACGCAGTATTTT
CASTLTSARPDTQYF
>-|TRBJ1-1|-|TRBV30
TGTGCCTGGCATCCGGGACAGAACACTGAAGCTTTCTTT
CAWHPGQNTEAFF
>-|TRBJ1-6|-|TRBV7-8
TGTGCCAGCAGCTCGACTCGGCCCGATAATTCACCCCTCCACTTT
CASSSTRPDNSPLHF
>TRBD1|TRBJ1-1|-|TRBV6-5
TGTGCCAGCAGTCGCAGTGGGACAGGGAACACTGAAGCTTTCTTT
CASSRSGTGNTEAFF
>-|TRBJ2-5|-|TRBV23-1
TGCGCCCGGGTGGAGACCCAGTACTTC
CARVETQYF
>TRBD2|TRBJ2-3|-|TRBV5-4
TGTGCCAGCAGCCGTGGACAGGGGAAGAGGGCTAGCGGGGGGACCGATACGCAGTATTTT
CASSRGQGKRASGGTDTQYF
>-|TRBJ1-1|-|TRBV7-3
TGTGCCAGCAGCTCCAAGGAAAACCAGGGGCGGTTTGACACTGAAGCTTTCTTT
CASSSKENQGRFDTEAFF
>-|TRBJ2-5|-|TRBV14
TGTGCCAGCCGGGGGACAGAGTCAGAGACCCAGTACTTC
CASRGTESETQYF
>TRBD2|TRBJ2-1|once|TRBV5-1
TGCGCCAGCAGGATCCCGGGACTAGGTTCCTACAATGAGCAGTTCTTC
CASRIPGLGSYNEQFF
>TRBD2|TRBJ2-7|-|TRBV2
TGTGCCAGCAAGATAAGCGGGACCTCCTACGAGCAGTACTTC
CASKISGTSYEQYF
>TRBD2|TRBJ2-3|-|TRBV10-1
TGCGCCAGCAGTGAGTCCCCTAGCGGGGTAGATACGCAGTATTTT
CASSESPSGVDTQYF
>-|TRBJ1-1|-|TRBV15
TGTGCCACCAGCAGAGATCGTGTCGGGGGGCGAGGTGAAGCTTTCTTT
CATSRDRVGGRGEAFF
>-|TRBJ1-1|once|TRBV7-9
TGTGCCAGTGCGTGGAACACTGAAGCTTTCTTT
CASAWNTEAFF
>TRBD1|TRBJ2-1|once|TRBV18
TGTGCCAGCTCACCATTGGACAGGGGATCCTACAATGAGCAGTTCTTC
CASSPLDRGSYNEQFF
>-|TRBJ2-3|-|TRBV5-1
TGCGCCAGCAGCTTGGGCACGGGGGATACGCAGTATTTT
CASSLGTGDTQYF
>-|TRBJ1-1|-|TRBV9
TGTGCCAGCAGCGTAGGGGTAGGGGACACTGAAGCTTTCTTT
CASSVGVGDTEAFF
>TRBD1|TRBJ2-7|-|TRBV6-5
TGTGCCAGCAGACCAGCGGGACAGGGGGTCTACGAGCAGTACTTC
CASRPAGQGVYEQYF
>TRBD1|TRBJ1-5|-|TRBV6-1
TGTGCCAGCAGTCCGGGACAGTTCAATCAGCCCCAGCATTTT
CASSPGQFNQPQHF
>-|TRBJ1-6|-|TRBV19
TGTGCCAGTCGGGACATCTATTCACCCCTCCACTTT
CASRDIYSPLHF
>-|TRBJ1-5|-|TRBV6-5
TGTGCCAGCAGTTACTCGACCGGGGGCAATCAGCCCCAGCATTTT
CASSYSTGGNQPQHF
>-|TRBJ1-3|-|TRBV14
TGTGCCAGCAGCCGGGACATAAGCTCTGGAAACACCATATATTTT
CASSRDISSGNTIYF
>-|TRBJ2-5|-|TRBV7-9
TGTGCCAGCAGCACCCAAGAGGAGACCCAGTACTTC
CASSTQEETQYF